A single sample gave rise to the 9 T cell receptor beta chains below, sequenced in a study of CD8+CD57+ T cells in acquired aplastic anemia. Both TCR beta VDJ combination and CDR3 sequence profiling were carried out. Genomic DNA was the template for this profiling. TCRdb reanalysed the reads using MiXCR and keeps one entry per CDR3 protein. The profile shows 150,000 to 200,000 distinct CDR3 sequences, around 66% of them singletons. The sequencing input was sorted CD4+, CD8+, or CD8+CD57+ T cells (not recorded which) from PBMCs. All receptors derive from a human donor with severe aplastic anemia or a healthy control (not recorded which).

Ten or more counts support this clonotype. The chain combines TRBV7-9 with TRBJ2-2, with D perhaps TRBD1 (5 bases). The CDR3 contains 15 residues. V lost 5 bases and J lost 6, with 16 bases in between. The V gene's germline CDR1 is SEHNR and CDR2 FQNEAQ (reference sequence). CDR3 DNA: TGTGCCAGCAGCCTCGCCAGGGTGTTGGCCGGGGAGCTGTTTTTT. Amino acids: CASSLARVLAGELFF.

There are a few counts of this clonotype. The rearrangement links TRBV2 to TRBJ1-4; D is perhaps TRBD1 (6 bases). Trimming removed 8 bases from V and 15 bases from J, with 22 bases in between. This CDR3 region has 13 residues. Germline V gene data show CDR1 as SNHLY and CDR2 as FYNNEI. CDR3 in DNA: TGTGCCAGCGGAGGTCGAACAACAGGGCGGGTGTTTTTT. Its translation is CASGGRTTGRVFF.

The chain couples TRBV20-1 to TRBJ2-1; D is perhaps TRBD1 (6 bases). This CDR3 has 14 amino acids. The V gene lost 3 bases and the J gene lost 7 bases, with 16 bases spanning the gap. Germline values: CDR1 DFQATT, CDR2 SNEGSKA (reference sequence). The DNA of the CDR3 is TGCAGTGCTAGGATGGGGGCCCGAGGGAATGAGCAGTTCTTC. Translation: CSARMGARGNEQFF.

This clonotype has only one observation. The gene calls are TRBV20-1 and TRBJ1-5, with D possibly TRBD1 on 5 matching bases. Trimming took 1 base from V and 11 from J, leaving 21 bases between them. CDR3 length: 15 amino acids. Germline V gene lookup returns CDR1 DFQATT and CDR2 SNEGSKA (reference sequence). CDR3 sequence (DNA): TGCAGTGCTAGAGGGACTAGCGGGGGGGAAGAGACCCAGCATTTT. Its translation: CSARGTSGGEETQHF.

The chain recombines TRBV15 with TRBJ1-1; no clear D. Germline V lookup: CDR1 LNHNV, CDR2 YYDKDF (reference sequence). The CDR3 is 13 amino acids. Trimming left V 8 bases short and J 11 bases short, with 21 bases between. CDR3 region: CATSETAAVGAFF. Written as DNA, the CDR3 is TGTGCCACCTCTGAGACGGCCGCGGTAGGGGCTTTCTTT.

This clonotype was found a few times. The chain carries TRBV7-8 and TRBJ2-7; 10 bases fit TRBD2. Per the germline V gene, CDR1 is SGHVS and CDR2 is FQNEAQ. V lost 6 bases and J lost 6; bases outside the gene matches: 8. The CDR3 runs 14 residues. The CDR3 DNA sequence: TGTGCCAGCAGGATGAGCGGGGGGGCAGTCGAGCAGTACTTC. Protein sequence: CASRMSGGAVEQYF. The full variable domain, rest sourced from reference TRBV7-8 and TRBJ2-7, is GAGVSQSPRYKVAKRGQDVALRCDPISGHVSLFWYQQALGQGPEFLTYFQNEAQLDKSGLPSDRFFAERPEGSVSTLKIQRTQQEDSAVYLCASRMSGGAVEQYFGPGTRLTVT.

DNA for the CDR3: TGTGCCAGCAGCTTAGGCCCCCGACAGGCAGCCGGGGAGCTGTTTTTT. It encodes CASSLGPRQAAGELFF. J is TRBJ2-2 and V is TRBV7-2; perhaps TRBD1 as D (6 bases). Germline CDR1 reads SGHTA; CDR2 reads FQGNSA. This CDR3 has 16 amino acids. Trimming left V 1 base short and J 6 bases short, with 15 bases between.

The chain uses TRBV15 and TRBJ2-7; D is tentatively TRBD1 or TRBD2 (5 bases each). Germline V gene sequence: CDR1 LNHNV, CDR2 YYDKDF (reference sequence). CDR3 size: 16 residues. The V gene lost 2 bases and the J gene lost 0 bases, with 14 bases spanning the gap. The DNA of the CDR3 is TGTGCCACCAGCAGACAACAGAGGGGCAGCTCCTACGAGCAGTACTTC. It specifies CATSRQQRGSSYEQYF. Based on the CDR3 plus reference TRBV15 and TRBJ2-7, the full variable domain is DAMVIQNPRYQVTQFGKPVTLSCSQTLNHNVMYWYQQKSSQAPKLLFHYYDKDFNNEADTPDNFQSRRPNTSFCFLDIRSPGLGDTAMYLCATSRQQRGSSYEQYFGPGTRLTVT.

This clonotype was observed at least ten times. This chain joins TRBV7-4 and TRBJ2-4, with a tentative D call TRBD2 (6 bases). CDR1 is SGHVT, CDR2 SQSDAQ, per germline. The CDR3 is made up of 15 amino acids. Between the trimmed V and J ends, which lost 8 bases and 5 bases, there was a span of 19 bases. CDR3 DNA sequence: TGTGCCAGCTCCCGGGAGCCCTCTTCGGAAAACATTCAGTACTTC. This translates into CASSREPSSENIQYF.